These T cell receptor beta chains were read from a single sample in a study of cytomegalovirus exposure and HLA in healthy donors. Assay: immunoSEQ multiplex PCR; the TCRdb copy retains only in-frame clones and omits some. Here the sample spans under 200,000 clones, 80% to 85% being singletons. Sequencing was carried out using PBMCs. These receptors all stem from a woman aged 18-29 years in good health and CMV-seronegative. Both conserved end residues are part of each CDR3. The D gene is left open where the match is weak. A clone size is listed for some rows: how often the clone was seen (once, few, many), or a class if it is expanded.

d_call: TRBD1; j_call: TRBJ1-1; v_call: TRBV28; clone_size: .; cdr3_aa: CASSSPPGTGGTEAFF; cdr3_nt: TGTGCCAGCAGTTCCCCACCCGGGACAGGGGGAACTGAAGCTTTCTTT
d_call: .; j_call: TRBJ2-6; v_call: TRBV7-9; clone_size: few; cdr3_aa: CASSLGSSGANVLTF; cdr3_nt: TGTGCCAGCAGCTTAGGCAGCTCTGGGGCCAACGTCCTGACTTTC
d_call: .; j_call: TRBJ1-4; v_call: TRBV11-3; clone_size: .; cdr3_aa: CASSLVHGEKLFF; cdr3_nt: TGTGCCAGCAGCCTAGTACACGGGGAAAAACTGTTTTTT
d_call: .; j_call: TRBJ1-4; v_call: TRBV14; clone_size: .; cdr3_aa: CASSQHVRANEKLFF; cdr3_nt: TGTGCCAGCAGCCAACATGTGAGGGCCAATGAAAAACTGTTTTTT
d_call: .; j_call: TRBJ2-1; v_call: TRBV19; clone_size: .; cdr3_aa: CASSIASASQAGEQFF; cdr3_nt: TGTGCCAGTAGTATAGCCTCTGCGTCCCAGGCGGGTGAGCAGTTCTTC
d_call: .; j_call: TRBJ1-3; v_call: TRBV4-3; clone_size: .; cdr3_aa: CASSNGGLGGNTIYF; cdr3_nt: TGCGCCAGCAGCAACGGCGGCTTGGGTGGAAACACCATATATTTT
d_call: .; j_call: TRBJ2-3; v_call: TRBV10-1; clone_size: .; cdr3_aa: CASSEIPASSSTDTQYF; cdr3_nt: TGCGCCAGCAGTGAAATCCCCGCTAGTTCGAGCACAGATACGCAGTATTTT
d_call: .; j_call: TRBJ2-5; v_call: TRBV15; clone_size: once; cdr3_aa: CATSRGQETQYF; cdr3_nt: TGTGCCACCAGCAGGGGGCAGGAGACCCAGTACTTC
d_call: .; j_call: TRBJ1-4; v_call: TRBV6-6; clone_size: .; cdr3_aa: CASSYAGLKVFF; cdr3_nt: TGTGCCAGCAGTTACGCAGGGCTCAAGGTGTTTTTT
d_call: .; j_call: TRBJ2-2; v_call: TRBV7-8; clone_size: .; cdr3_aa: CASSIRADVGELFF; cdr3_nt: TGTGCCAGCAGCATCAGGGCCGATGTCGGGGAGCTGTTTTTT
d_call: .; j_call: TRBJ2-7; v_call: TRBV28; clone_size: .; cdr3_aa: CASSRILARQRYEQYF; cdr3_nt: TGTGCCAGCAGTCGCATTCTAGCGAGACAAAGGTACGAGCAGTACTTC
d_call: TRBD1; j_call: TRBJ2-1; v_call: TRBV19; clone_size: .; cdr3_aa: CASSLPEQGPGEQFF; cdr3_nt: TGTGCCAGTAGTCTGCCGGAACAGGGGCCGGGTGAGCAGTTCTTC
d_call: TRBD2; j_call: TRBJ2-3; v_call: TRBV5-4; clone_size: .; cdr3_aa: CASSFLAGGSDTQYF; cdr3_nt: TGTGCCAGCAGCTTTCTAGCGGGAGGCTCAGATACGCAGTATTTT
d_call: .; j_call: TRBJ2-7; v_call: TRBV11-3; clone_size: .; cdr3_aa: CASSADYSYEQYF; cdr3_nt: TGTGCCAGCAGCGCCGACTATTCCTACGAGCAGTACTTC